Detailed here is one TCR beta chain. The CDR3 loop spans 14 amino acids. V shed 3 bases and J shed 3 bases, with 9 bases lying between them. The germline V gene encodes CDR1 LGHDT and CDR2 YNNKEL (reference sequence). The data were obtained in a study of T cell responses to AZD1222 COVID-19 vaccine. Overall study: Second-dose recipients at about 4 or about 12 weeks were treated as one pooled group.

Clones were sequenced by immunoSEQ multiplex PCR, and TCRdb holds only the in-frame ones, with some missing. The profile shows roughly 180,000 clones, less than 95% of them singletons. Sequencing was performed on peripheral blood, taken on day 0 of AZD1222 vaccination. The TCR was taken from an adult in good health. V and J are TRBV3-1 (or the pseudogene TRBV3-2) and TRBJ2-1, with unresolved D. The DNA for the CDR3 is TGTGCCAGCAGCCAGGTGAGGAACTACAATGAGCAGTTCTTC. It encodes CASSQVRNYNEQFF.